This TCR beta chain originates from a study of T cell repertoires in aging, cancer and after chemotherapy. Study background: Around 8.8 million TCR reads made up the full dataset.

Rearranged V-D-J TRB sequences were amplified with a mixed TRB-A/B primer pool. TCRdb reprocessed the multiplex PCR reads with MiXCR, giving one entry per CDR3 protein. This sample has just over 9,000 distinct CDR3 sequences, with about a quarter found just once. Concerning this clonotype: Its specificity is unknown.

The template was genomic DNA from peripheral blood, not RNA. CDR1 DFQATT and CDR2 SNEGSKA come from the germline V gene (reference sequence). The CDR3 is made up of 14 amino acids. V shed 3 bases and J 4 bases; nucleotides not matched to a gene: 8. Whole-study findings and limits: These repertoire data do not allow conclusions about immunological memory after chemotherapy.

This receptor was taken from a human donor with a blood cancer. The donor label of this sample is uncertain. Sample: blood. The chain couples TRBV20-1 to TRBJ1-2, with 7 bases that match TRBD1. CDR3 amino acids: CSARFPTGPYGYTF. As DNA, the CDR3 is TGCAGTGCTAGGTTTCCGACAGGGCCCTATGGCTACACCTTC.